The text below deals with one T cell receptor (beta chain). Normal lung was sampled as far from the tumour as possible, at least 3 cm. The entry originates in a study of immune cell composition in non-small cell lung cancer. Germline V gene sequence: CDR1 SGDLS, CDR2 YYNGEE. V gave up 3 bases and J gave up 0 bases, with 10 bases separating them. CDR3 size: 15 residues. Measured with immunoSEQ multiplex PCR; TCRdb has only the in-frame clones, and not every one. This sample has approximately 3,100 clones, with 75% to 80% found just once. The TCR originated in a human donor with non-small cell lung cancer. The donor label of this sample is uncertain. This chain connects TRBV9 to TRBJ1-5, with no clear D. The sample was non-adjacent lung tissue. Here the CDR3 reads CASSEGGYSNQPQHF. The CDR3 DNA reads TGTGCCAGCAGCGAGGGAGGGTATAGCAATCAGCCCCAGCATTTT.